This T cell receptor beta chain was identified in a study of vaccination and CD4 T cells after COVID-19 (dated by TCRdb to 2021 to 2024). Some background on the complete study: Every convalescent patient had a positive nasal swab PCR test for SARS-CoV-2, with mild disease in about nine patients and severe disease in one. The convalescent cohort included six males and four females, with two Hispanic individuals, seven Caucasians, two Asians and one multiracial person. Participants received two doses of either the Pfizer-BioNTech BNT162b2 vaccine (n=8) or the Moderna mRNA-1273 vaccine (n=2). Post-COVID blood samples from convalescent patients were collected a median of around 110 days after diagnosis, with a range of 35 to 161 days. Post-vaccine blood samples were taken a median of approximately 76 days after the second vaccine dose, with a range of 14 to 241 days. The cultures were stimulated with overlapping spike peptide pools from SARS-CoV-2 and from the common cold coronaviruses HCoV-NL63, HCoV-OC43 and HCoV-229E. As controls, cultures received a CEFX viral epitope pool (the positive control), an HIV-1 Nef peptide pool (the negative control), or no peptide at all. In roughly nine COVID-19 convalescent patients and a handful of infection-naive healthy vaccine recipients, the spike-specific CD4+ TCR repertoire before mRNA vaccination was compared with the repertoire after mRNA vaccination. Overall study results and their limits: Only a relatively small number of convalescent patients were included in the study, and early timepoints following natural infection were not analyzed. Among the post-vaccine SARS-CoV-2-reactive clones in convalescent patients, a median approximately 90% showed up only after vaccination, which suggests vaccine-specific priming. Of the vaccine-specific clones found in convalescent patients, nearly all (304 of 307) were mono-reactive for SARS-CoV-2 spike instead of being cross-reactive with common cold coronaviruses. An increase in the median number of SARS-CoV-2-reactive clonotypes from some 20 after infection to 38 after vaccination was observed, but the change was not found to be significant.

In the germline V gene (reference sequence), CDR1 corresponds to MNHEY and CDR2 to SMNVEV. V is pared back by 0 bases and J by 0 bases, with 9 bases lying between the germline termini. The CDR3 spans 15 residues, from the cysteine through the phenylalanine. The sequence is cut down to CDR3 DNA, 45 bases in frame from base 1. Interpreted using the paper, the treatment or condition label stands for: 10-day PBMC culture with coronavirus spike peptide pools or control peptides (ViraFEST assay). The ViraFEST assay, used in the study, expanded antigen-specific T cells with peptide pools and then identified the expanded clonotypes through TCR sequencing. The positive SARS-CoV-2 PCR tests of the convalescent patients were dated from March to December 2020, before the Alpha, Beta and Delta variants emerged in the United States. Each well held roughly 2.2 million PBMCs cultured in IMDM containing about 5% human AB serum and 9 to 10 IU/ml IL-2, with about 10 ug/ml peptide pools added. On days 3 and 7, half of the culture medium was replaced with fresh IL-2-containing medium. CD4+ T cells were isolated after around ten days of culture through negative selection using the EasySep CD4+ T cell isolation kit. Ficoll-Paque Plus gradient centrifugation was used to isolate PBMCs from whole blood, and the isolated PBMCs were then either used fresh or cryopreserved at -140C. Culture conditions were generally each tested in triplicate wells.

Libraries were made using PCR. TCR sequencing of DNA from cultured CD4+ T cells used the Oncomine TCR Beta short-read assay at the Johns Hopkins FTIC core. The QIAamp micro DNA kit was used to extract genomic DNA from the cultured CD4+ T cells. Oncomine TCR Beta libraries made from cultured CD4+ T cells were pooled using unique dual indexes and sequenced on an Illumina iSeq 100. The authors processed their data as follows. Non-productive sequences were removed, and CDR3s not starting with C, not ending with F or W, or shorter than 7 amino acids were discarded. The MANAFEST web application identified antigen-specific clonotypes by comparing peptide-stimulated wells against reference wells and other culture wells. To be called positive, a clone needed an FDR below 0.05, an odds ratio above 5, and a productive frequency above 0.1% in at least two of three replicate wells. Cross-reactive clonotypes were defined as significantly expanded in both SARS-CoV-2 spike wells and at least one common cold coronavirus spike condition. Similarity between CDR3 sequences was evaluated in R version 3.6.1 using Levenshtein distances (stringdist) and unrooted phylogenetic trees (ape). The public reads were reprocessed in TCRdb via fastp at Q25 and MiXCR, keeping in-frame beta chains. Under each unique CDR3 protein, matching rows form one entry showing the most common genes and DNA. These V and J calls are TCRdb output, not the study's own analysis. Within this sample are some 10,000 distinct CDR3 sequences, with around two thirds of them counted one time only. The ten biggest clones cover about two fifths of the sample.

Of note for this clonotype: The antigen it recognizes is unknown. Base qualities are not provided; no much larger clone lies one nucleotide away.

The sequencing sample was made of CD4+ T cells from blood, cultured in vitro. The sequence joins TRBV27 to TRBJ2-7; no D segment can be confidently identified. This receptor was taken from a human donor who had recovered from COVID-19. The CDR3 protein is CASSLSGKNSYEQYF. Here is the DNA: TGTGCCAGCAGTTTATCGGGCAAAAACTCCTACGAGCAGTACTTC.